One T cell receptor beta chain is described in this entry. The source of the sample is a study of blood T cell repertoires in COVID-19. Sequencing was performed with immunoSEQ multiplex PCR; in TCRdb, only in-frame clones are kept and a portion is missing. Here the sample spans 100,000 to 150,000 clones, approximately 83% being singletons. Germline CDR1 and CDR2: MNHNS and SASEGT. This CDR3 region has 15 residues. The J segment lost 1 base and the V segment lost 1 base, leaving 4 bases of the junction unmatched. The J gene is TRBJ2-7, the V gene TRBV6-1; 7 bases line up with TRBD1. This receptor was identified in a woman aged 45-65 years with acute or convalescent COVID-19. Sequencing input: peripheral blood. Here the CDR3 DNA reads TGTGCCAGCAGTGAAGTGGACAGGTATTCCTACGAGCAGTACTTC. Protein sequence: CASSEVDRYSYEQYF.